These T cell receptor beta chains were read from a single sample in a study of cytomegalovirus exposure and HLA in healthy donors. Profiled with immunoSEQ multiplex PCR; TCRdb holds only in-frame clones, not every one. The sample carries more than 90,000 clones, roughly 68% recorded once. The sample consisted of PBMCs. The source of these receptors is a man aged 30-40 years in good health and CMV-seropositive. Both conserved end residues are part of each CDR3. Part of the rows lack a size; the others show once, few, many or a class for expanded clones.

j_call clone_size v_call cdr3_aa
TRBJ2-6 . TRBV5-7 CASSLLSGANVLTF
TRBJ2-7 . TRBV6-5 CASSWDRDYYEQYF
TRBJ2-7 . TRBV5-6 CASNLAGQLHEQYF
TRBJ2-7 . TRBV27 CASSFGRSQYF
TRBJ2-1 . TRBV27 CASSPGSSAFNNEQFF
TRBJ1-4 few TRBV5-5 CASSLYGTFNEKLFF
TRBJ1-5 . TRBV6-1 CASSERAPGGQPQHF
TRBJ1-2 . TRBV6-5 CASNKTYNRDGYTF
TRBJ1-3 . TRBV19 CASSIASSGNTIYF
TRBJ2-3 . TRBV6-4 CASSRTSGSTDTQYF
TRBJ1-2 . TRBV18 CASSPPSGAYGYTF
TRBJ2-1 . TRBV9 CASSVAIRGAGADYNEQFF
TRBJ1-1 . TRBV7-9 CASSRSGNTEAFF
TRBJ1-1 few TRBV29-1 CSVEGGRGTEAFF
TRBJ1-6 . TRBV6-1 CASSERDRGSYNSPLHF
TRBJ1-2 few TRBV11-2 CASSLEPGVHGYTF
TRBJ1-6 . TRBV6-1 CATLGQNNSPLHF
TRBJ2-3 . TRBV19 CASSIGLAGSTDTQYF
TRBJ1-1 . TRBV15 CATSREGQGWTEAFF
TRBJ2-7 once TRBV19 CASSLTTGASEQYF
TRBJ2-6 . TRBV5-1 CASSGRSGANVLTF
TRBJ2-1 . TRBV19 CASSILPAGLGLAGGPGDYNEQFF
TRBJ1-5 . TRBV30 CAWSYRDNQPQHF
TRBJ1-5 few TRBV19 CASSGPGQGLSNQPQHF
TRBJ2-1 . TRBV2 CASNGLGRGGYNEQFF
TRBJ2-3 . TRBV5-1 CASSANPDRVGLDTQYF
TRBJ2-5 . TRBV5-1 CASSSRTSGQETQYF
TRBJ2-7 . TRBV27 CASRLSYYSRGLYEQYF
TRBJ2-7 . TRBV5-1 CASSLGGEDYEQYF
TRBJ2-3 . TRBV6-1 CASSAYKMDRTTDTQYF
TRBJ1-3 . TRBV27 CASSYQTGWRGNTIYF